The rows below give T cell receptor beta chains drawn from one sample of a study of cytomegalovirus exposure and HLA in healthy donors. TCRdb's table, derived via immunoSEQ multiplex PCR, lists solely in-frame clones and lacks some. The sample includes 150,000 to 200,000 clones, 75% to 90% seen only once; the top ten take roughly 1.9%. Sequencing input: PBMCs. The receptors here all came from a human donor in good health. The CDR3 runs from the conserved cysteine through the conserved F or W. The D gene is left open where the match is weak. Clone size, where shown, is once, few, many, or a class for clones that have expanded.

v_gene: TRBV5-1
abundance: once
d_gene: -
j_gene: TRBJ1-1
len: 14
CDR3nt: TGCGCCAGCAGCTTGGGGGGGGAATTGAATGAAGCTTTCTTT
CDR3aa: CASSLGGELNEAFF

v_gene: TRBV15
abundance: -
d_gene: -
j_gene: TRBJ2-3
len: 16
CDR3nt: TGTGCCACCAGCAGTACAGGGTATGTTAGCACGGATACGCAGTATTTT
CDR3aa: CATSSTGYVSTDTQYF

v_gene: TRBV18
abundance: -
d_gene: -
j_gene: TRBJ2-3
len: 16
CDR3nt: TGTGCCAGCTCACCTGGGAGTCTTCTGAGCACAGATACGCAGTATTTT
CDR3aa: CASSPGSLLSTDTQYF

v_gene: TRBV15
abundance: -
d_gene: TRBD1
j_gene: TRBJ1-5
len: 18
CDR3nt: TGTGCCACCAGCAGAGTCGGGACAGGACTACCTTGGGATCAGCCCCAGCATTTT
CDR3aa: CATSRVGTGLPWDQPQHF

v_gene: TRBV4-3
abundance: -
d_gene: TRBD2
j_gene: TRBJ2-7
len: 16
CDR3nt: TGCGCCAGCAGCCAAGGGCTAGCGGGGGCTACCTACGAGCAGTACTTC
CDR3aa: CASSQGLAGATYEQYF

v_gene: TRBV5-1
abundance: -
d_gene: -
j_gene: TRBJ1-3
len: 16
CDR3nt: TGCGCCAGCAGCTTGGATCACAGGGCCACTGGAAACACCATATATTTT
CDR3aa: CASSLDHRATGNTIYF

v_gene: TRBV19
abundance: -
d_gene: TRBD1
j_gene: TRBJ1-1
len: 13
CDR3nt: TGTGCCACTATGAGGACAGGGGGCTCGAGAGCTTTCTTT
CDR3aa: CATMRTGGSRAFF

v_gene: TRBV5-4
abundance: -
d_gene: -
j_gene: TRBJ1-6
len: 15
CDR3nt: TGTGCCAGCAGCCCTGACAGAGCCGTTGATTCACCCCTCCACTTT
CDR3aa: CASSPDRAVDSPLHF

v_gene: TRBV7-9
abundance: -
d_gene: -
j_gene: TRBJ2-7
len: 12
CDR3nt: TGTGCCAGCAGCTTAGCAGGCAGCGAGCAGTACTTC
CDR3aa: CASSLAGSEQYF

v_gene: TRBV7-9
abundance: -
d_gene: -
j_gene: TRBJ1-3
len: 16
CDR3nt: TGTGCCAGCAGCTTTTCTTTTGCGAGCTCTGGAAACACCATATATTTT
CDR3aa: CASSFSFASSGNTIYF

v_gene: TRBV15
abundance: -
d_gene: -
j_gene: TRBJ2-7
len: 13
CDR3nt: TGTGCCACCAGCACGGGCGGGGTCTACGAGCAGTACTTC
CDR3aa: CATSTGGVYEQYF

v_gene: TRBV7-2
abundance: -
d_gene: -
j_gene: TRBJ1-6
len: 16
CDR3nt: TGTGCCAGCAGCTTAGCCCCAGGAAAAGGGGATTCACCCCTCCACTTT
CDR3aa: CASSLAPGKGDSPLHF

v_gene: TRBV20-1
abundance: few
d_gene: -
j_gene: TRBJ1-1
len: 10
CDR3nt: TGCAGTGCTAGGAGCACTGAAGCTTTCTTT
CDR3aa: CSARSTEAFF

v_gene: TRBV7-7
abundance: once
d_gene: TRBD2
j_gene: TRBJ2-1
len: 18
CDR3nt: TGTGCTAGCAGCCCAACTAGCGGGGGGGTTCTTTTCTACAATGAGCAGTTCTTC
CDR3aa: CASSPTSGGVLFYNEQFF

v_gene: TRBV5-6
abundance: -
d_gene: -
j_gene: TRBJ2-7
len: 13
CDR3nt: TGTGCCAGCAGCTCCAGGGGTGCCTACGAGCAGTACTTC
CDR3aa: CASSSRGAYEQYF

v_gene: TRBV9
abundance: -
d_gene: -
j_gene: TRBJ1-2
len: 14
CDR3nt: TGTGCCAGCAGCCCCCCACAGGGTAGGGTTGGCTACACCTTC
CDR3aa: CASSPPQGRVGYTF

v_gene: TRBV2
abundance: -
d_gene: -
j_gene: TRBJ2-7
len: 13
CDR3nt: TGTGCCAGCAGTGAGAGGTTGAGAATCGAGCAGTACTTC
CDR3aa: CASSERLRIEQYF

v_gene: TRBV4-3
abundance: -
d_gene: -
j_gene: TRBJ2-5
len: 15
CDR3nt: TGCGCCAGCAGCCCGGGACGAACCGCGGGGGAGACCCAGTACTTC
CDR3aa: CASSPGRTAGETQYF

v_gene: TRBV13
abundance: -
d_gene: -
j_gene: TRBJ2-3
len: 14
CDR3nt: TGTGCCAGCAGCTTACTAGGGGGCACAGATACGCAGTATTTT
CDR3aa: CASSLLGGTDTQYF

v_gene: TRBV4-1
abundance: -
d_gene: -
j_gene: TRBJ1-5
len: 16
CDR3nt: TGCGCCAGCAGCGACCTCGACAGAGGTTACAATCAGCCCCAGCATTTT
CDR3aa: CASSDLDRGYNQPQHF

v_gene: TRBV6-5
abundance: -
d_gene: TRBD2
j_gene: TRBJ2-1
len: 13
CDR3nt: TGTGCCAGCAGTCAATTGGGAGGGAATGAGCAGTTCTTC
CDR3aa: CASSQLGGNEQFF

v_gene: TRBV4-3
abundance: -
d_gene: TRBD2
j_gene: TRBJ2-2
len: 16
CDR3nt: TGCGCCAGCAGCCAACTAGCGGGGGGGTACACCGGGGAGCTGTTTTTT
CDR3aa: CASSQLAGGYTGELFF

v_gene: TRBV21-1
abundance: once
d_gene: -
j_gene: TRBJ1-5
len: 16
CDR3nt: TGTGCCAGCAGCAAGACGGAGCGCCTCGTCGGGCAGCCCCAGCATTTT
CDR3aa: CASSKTERLVGQPQHF

v_gene: TRBV7-6
abundance: -
d_gene: -
j_gene: TRBJ2-5
len: 15
CDR3nt: TGTGCCAGCAGCGCAAGAGGGGGTAGCGTCGAGACCCAGTACTTC
CDR3aa: CASSARGGSVETQYF

v_gene: TRBV4-3
abundance: few
d_gene: -
j_gene: TRBJ2-1
len: 17
CDR3nt: TGCGCCAGCAGCCGCGGAGGGGGCTTGGAAAACTACAATGAGCAGTTCTTC
CDR3aa: CASSRGGGLENYNEQFF

v_gene: TRBV2
abundance: -
d_gene: TRBD1
j_gene: TRBJ1-1
len: 16
CDR3nt: TGTGCCAGCAGTGGGGGGACAGGGTATTTTAACACTGAAGCTTTCTTT
CDR3aa: CASSGGTGYFNTEAFF

v_gene: TRBV15
abundance: -
d_gene: -
j_gene: TRBJ1-2
len: 14
CDR3nt: TGTGCCACCAGCAGAGATTTCGGGGGTTATGGCTACACCTTC
CDR3aa: CATSRDFGGYGYTF

v_gene: TRBV27
abundance: once
d_gene: -
j_gene: TRBJ1-5
len: 14
CDR3nt: TGTGCCAGCAGGGATGGGGGGGGAAATCAGCCCCAGCATTTT
CDR3aa: CASRDGGGNQPQHF

v_gene: TRBV15
abundance: few
d_gene: -
j_gene: TRBJ1-2
len: 15
CDR3nt: TGTGCCACCAGCAGAGCGGCGGGATTTAACTATGGCTACACCTTC
CDR3aa: CATSRAAGFNYGYTF

v_gene: TRBV18
abundance: -
d_gene: -
j_gene: TRBJ1-2
len: 15
CDR3nt: TGTGCCAGCTCACCACCGGGAGAGGGTAGATATGGCTACACCTTC
CDR3aa: CASSPPGEGRYGYTF

v_gene: TRBV6-1
abundance: -
d_gene: -
j_gene: TRBJ1-5
len: 15
CDR3nt: TGTGCCAGCAGTAGAATCGGGGGGTTGAACCAGCCCCAGCATTTT
CDR3aa: CASSRIGGLNQPQHF

v_gene: TRBV10-2
abundance: -
d_gene: -
j_gene: TRBJ1-5
len: 13
CDR3nt: TGCGCCAGCAGTAGACAGAACAATCAGCCCCAGCATTTT
CDR3aa: CASSRQNNQPQHF

v_gene: TRBV6-1
abundance: -
d_gene: TRBD2
j_gene: TRBJ2-5
len: 13
CDR3nt: TGTGCCAGCAGTGGCACGGGGGGGAGTTCTCGTTACTTC
CDR3aa: CASSGTGGSSRYF

v_gene: TRBV4-3
abundance: -
d_gene: -
j_gene: TRBJ2-7
len: 14
CDR3nt: TGCGCCAGCAGCCAAGATAGCCACAACTACGAGCAGTACTTC
CDR3aa: CASSQDSHNYEQYF

v_gene: TRBV19
abundance: few
d_gene: -
j_gene: TRBJ1-6
len: 12
CDR3nt: TGTGCCAGTAGTATCAGGGGTTCACCCCTCCACTTT
CDR3aa: CASSIRGSPLHF